What follows are 5 T cell receptor beta chains derived from one specimen sequenced in a study of T-cell reconstitution after alpha-beta-depleted transplantation in children (dated by TCRdb to about 2016). The receptor library was made with PCR. TCRdb shows the sequencer as Illumina HiSeq 2500. To normalize quantification of the TCRbeta repertoire, the TCR libraries were built with molecular barcoding that relied on unique molecular identifiers. TCRdb reprocessed the public reads (quality trimming at Q25 with fastp, clone calling with MiXCR) and kept in-frame beta chains. Entries that share a CDR3 protein sequence are merged under the most common genes and DNA. This sample lists roughly 590,000 distinct CDR3 sequences; 16% were detected once. The ten largest clones add up to 1.1% of the sample. Sequencing used PBMCs from the stem cell graft donor, obtained from the stem cell graft. The source is a human donor who donated a stem cell graft to a child with acute myeloid leukemia.

The chain couples TRBV12-3 or TRBV12-4 to TRBJ1-1; TRBD1 might be the D (6 bases). The CDR3 covers 14 residues. V was clipped by 5 bases and J by 5 bases, with 15 bases between them. The CDR3 DNA is TGTGCCAGCAGTAGCCAGGGGCCGGGGACTGAAGCTTTCTTT. This translates into CASSSQGPGTEAFF.

The chain couples TRBV10-1 to TRBJ1-5; TRBD1 matches 9 bases. From germline, CDR1 is WNHNN and CDR2 SYGVQD (reference sequence). This CDR3 contains 16 residues. V gave up 4 bases and J gave up 1 base; unmatched junction bases: 5. CDR3 amino acids: CASSGLTGGSNQPQHF. CDR3 DNA sequence: TGCGCCAGCAGTGGGTTGACAGGGGGAAGCAATCAGCCCCAGCATTTT.

At least ten counts were recorded for this clonotype. The rearrangement uses TRBV13 and TRBJ2-1; D unresolved. This CDR3 region has 12 residues. The germline gives CDR1 PRHDT, CDR2 FYEKMQ (reference sequence). The V end was cut by 5 bases, the J end by 12 bases, with 14 bases between. The CDR3 here is CASSLSRHGQFF. The CDR3 DNA is TGTGCCAGCAGCCTGAGTCGTCACGGGCAGTTCTTC.

The chain carries TRBV12-3 or TRBV12-4 and TRBJ2-3, with D unresolved. Trimming removed 6 bases at V and 0 bases at J, with 10 bases between. CDR3 length: 14 amino acids. The CDR3 region has the DNA TGTGCCAGCAGCCGACCTCCTAGCACAGATACGCAGTATTTT. It is translated as CASSRPPSTDTQYF.

This clonotype was counted many times. The chain links TRBV20-1 to TRBJ1-1; D unclear. V was cut by 0 bases and J by 7 bases, with 6 bases left in between. Germline-derived CDR1 and CDR2 are DFQATT and SNEGSKA (reference sequence). This CDR3 is 11 amino acids long. CDR3 DNA sequence: TGCAGTGCTAGAGATCCCGTTGAAGCTTTCTTT. This gives the protein CSARDPVEAFF.